Reported below is one T cell receptor beta chain. Its matching antigen is unknown. The sample originates from a study of CD8 T cells in ankylosing spondylitis. Overall study findings and caveats: Among TCR beta sequences, a motif of under ten highly homologous variants appeared characteristic of ankylosing spondylitis blood. The authors reported significant enrichment of disease-linked clones in matched ankylosing spondylitis synovial fluid. Earlier studies detected some motif variants in reactive arthritis synovial fluid and blood.

The CDR3 length is 15 residues. The J segment lost 5 bases and the V segment lost 2 bases, leaving 5 bases of the junction unmatched. Germline V gene data show CDR1 as LNHNV and CDR2 as YYDKDF (reference sequence). MiXCR was run by TCRdb on the 5' RACE reads, yielding one entry per CDR3 protein. This table holds roughly 150,000 distinct CDR3 sequences, 30% to 35% found once. V is TRBV15 and J is TRBJ1-4; 7 bases fit TRBD1. The sample consisted of synovial fluid, either unsorted or a sorted T cell fraction (not recorded which). The clonotype originates from a male donor with ankylosing spondylitis. CDR3: CATSRNADRNEKLFF. As DNA, the CDR3 is TGTGCCACCAGCAGAAACGCGGACAGGAATGAAAAACTGTTTTTT.